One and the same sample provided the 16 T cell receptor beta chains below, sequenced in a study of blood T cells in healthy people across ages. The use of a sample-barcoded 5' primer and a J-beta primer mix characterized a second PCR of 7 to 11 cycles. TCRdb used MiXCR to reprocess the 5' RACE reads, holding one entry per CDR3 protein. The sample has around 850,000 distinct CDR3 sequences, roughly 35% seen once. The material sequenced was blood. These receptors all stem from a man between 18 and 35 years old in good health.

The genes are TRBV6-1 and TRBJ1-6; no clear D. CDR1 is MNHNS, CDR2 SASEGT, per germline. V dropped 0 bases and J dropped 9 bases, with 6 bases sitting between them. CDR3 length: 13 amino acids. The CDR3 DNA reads TGTGCCAGCAGTGAAGCTGGGCCTTCACCCCTCCACTTT. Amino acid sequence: CASSEAGPSPLHF.

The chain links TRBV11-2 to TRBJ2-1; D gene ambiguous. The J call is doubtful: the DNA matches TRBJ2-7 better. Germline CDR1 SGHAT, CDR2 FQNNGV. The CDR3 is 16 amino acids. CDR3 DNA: TGTGCCAGCAGACATAGGACCGCCAGCTCCTACAATGAGCAGTACTTC. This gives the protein CASRHRTASSYNEQYF.

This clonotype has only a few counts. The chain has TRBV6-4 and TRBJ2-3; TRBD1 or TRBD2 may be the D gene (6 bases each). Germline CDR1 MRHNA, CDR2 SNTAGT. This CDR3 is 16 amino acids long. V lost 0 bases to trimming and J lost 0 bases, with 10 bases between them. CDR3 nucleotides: TGTGCCAGCAGTGACTCCCGGGGGCCTAGCACAGATACGCAGTATTTT. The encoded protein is CASSDSRGPSTDTQYF.

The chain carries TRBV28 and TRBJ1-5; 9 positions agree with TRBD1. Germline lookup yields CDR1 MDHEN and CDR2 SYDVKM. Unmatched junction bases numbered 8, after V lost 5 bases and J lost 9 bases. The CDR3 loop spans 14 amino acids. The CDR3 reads CASSAGQGFWPQHF. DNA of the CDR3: TGTGCCAGCAGTGCCGGACAGGGGTTTTGGCCCCAGCATTTT.

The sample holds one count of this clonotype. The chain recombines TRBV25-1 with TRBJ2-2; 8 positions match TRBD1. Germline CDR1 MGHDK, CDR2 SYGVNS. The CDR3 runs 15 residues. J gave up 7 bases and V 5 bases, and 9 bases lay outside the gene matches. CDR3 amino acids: CASSIGQGMYGELFF. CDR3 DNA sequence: TGTGCCAGCAGTATCGGACAGGGAATGTACGGGGAGCTGTTTTTT.

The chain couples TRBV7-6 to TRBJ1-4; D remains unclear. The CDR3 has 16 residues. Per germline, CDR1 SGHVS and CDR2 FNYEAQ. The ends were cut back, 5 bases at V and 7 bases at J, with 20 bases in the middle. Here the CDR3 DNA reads TGTGCCAGCAGCCCTTCCCGCGGGGTGACGGGTGAAAAACTGTTTTTT. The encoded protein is CASSPSRGVTGEKLFF. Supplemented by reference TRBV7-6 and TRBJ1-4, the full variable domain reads GAGVSQSPRYKVTKRGQDVALRCDPISGHVSLYWYRQALGQGPEFLTYFNYEAQQDKSGLPNDRFSAERPEGSISTLTIQRTEQRDSAMYRCASSPSRGVTGEKLFFGSGTQLSVL.

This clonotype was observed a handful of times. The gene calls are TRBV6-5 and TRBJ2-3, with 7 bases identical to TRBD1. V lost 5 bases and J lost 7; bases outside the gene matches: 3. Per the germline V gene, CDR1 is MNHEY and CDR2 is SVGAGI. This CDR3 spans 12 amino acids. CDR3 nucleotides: TGTGCCAGCAGTAAACAGGGGCATACGCAGTATTTT. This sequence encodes CASSKQGHTQYF.

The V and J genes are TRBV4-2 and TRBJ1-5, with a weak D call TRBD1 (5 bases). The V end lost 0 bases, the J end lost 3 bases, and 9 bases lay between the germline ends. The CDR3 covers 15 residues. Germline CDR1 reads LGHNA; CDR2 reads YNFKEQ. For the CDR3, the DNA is TGTGCCAGCAGCCAAGAAGGAGGGGTCAATCAGCCCCAGCATTTT. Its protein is CASSQEGGVNQPQHF.

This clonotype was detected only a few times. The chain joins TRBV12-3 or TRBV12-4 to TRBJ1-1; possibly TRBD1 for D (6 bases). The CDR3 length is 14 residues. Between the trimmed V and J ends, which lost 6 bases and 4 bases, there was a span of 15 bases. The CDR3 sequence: CASRRTGRSTEAFF. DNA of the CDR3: TGTGCCAGCAGACGAACAGGGAGGTCCACTGAAGCTTTCTTT.

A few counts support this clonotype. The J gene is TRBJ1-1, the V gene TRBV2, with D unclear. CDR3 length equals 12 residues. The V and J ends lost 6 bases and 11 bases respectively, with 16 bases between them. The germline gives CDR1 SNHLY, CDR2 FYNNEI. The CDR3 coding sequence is TGTGCCAGCAGGGCGTTTGGTGAAAAGGCTTTCTTT. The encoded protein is CASRAFGEKAFF.

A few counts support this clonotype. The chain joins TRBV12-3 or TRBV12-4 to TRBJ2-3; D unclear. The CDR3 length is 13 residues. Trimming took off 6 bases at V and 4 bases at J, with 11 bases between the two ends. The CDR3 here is CASRPGSADTQYF. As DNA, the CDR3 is TGTGCCAGCAGGCCCGGTTCGGCAGATACGCAGTATTTT.

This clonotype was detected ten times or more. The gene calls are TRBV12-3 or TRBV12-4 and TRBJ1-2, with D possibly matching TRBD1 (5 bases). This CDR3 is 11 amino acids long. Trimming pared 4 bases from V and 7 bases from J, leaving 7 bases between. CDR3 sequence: CASSSGGGYTF. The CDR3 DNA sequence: TGTGCCAGCAGTTCCGGGGGTGGCTACACCTTC.

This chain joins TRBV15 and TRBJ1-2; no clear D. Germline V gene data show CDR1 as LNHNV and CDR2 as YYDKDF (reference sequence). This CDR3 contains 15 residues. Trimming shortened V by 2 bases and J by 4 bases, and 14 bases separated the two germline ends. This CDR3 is CATSRRGRGTYGYTF. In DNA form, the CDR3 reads TGTGCCACCAGCAGACGCGGGCGGGGAACCTATGGCTACACCTTC.

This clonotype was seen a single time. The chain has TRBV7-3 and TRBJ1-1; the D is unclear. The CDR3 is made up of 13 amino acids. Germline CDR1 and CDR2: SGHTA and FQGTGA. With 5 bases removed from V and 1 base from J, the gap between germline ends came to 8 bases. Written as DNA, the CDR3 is TGTGCCAGCAGCACACAACAGAACACTGAAGCTTTCTTT. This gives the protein CASSTQQNTEAFF.

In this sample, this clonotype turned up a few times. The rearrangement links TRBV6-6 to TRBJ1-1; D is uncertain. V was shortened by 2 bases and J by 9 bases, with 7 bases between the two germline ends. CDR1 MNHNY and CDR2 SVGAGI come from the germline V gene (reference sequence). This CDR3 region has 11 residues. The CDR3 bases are TGTGCCAGCAGTTACGGCGGACAAGCTTTCTTT. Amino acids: CASSYGGQAFF.

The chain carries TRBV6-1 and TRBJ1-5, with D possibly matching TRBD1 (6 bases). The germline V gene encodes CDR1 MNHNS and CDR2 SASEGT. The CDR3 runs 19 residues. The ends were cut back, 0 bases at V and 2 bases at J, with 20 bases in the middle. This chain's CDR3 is CASSEARTGGLIGNQPQHF. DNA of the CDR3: TGTGCCAGCAGTGAAGCAAGGACTGGGGGGCTGATTGGCAATCAGCCCCAGCATTTT.